This T cell receptor beta chain was profiled in a study of blood T cell repertoires in COVID-19. Study overall: From T cells, B-cell-depleted T cells, or PBMCs came the material, which was cDNA or gDNA.

Study processing details: Reference gene primer amplification gave estimated nucleated cell counts. Clones were sequenced by immunoSEQ multiplex PCR, and TCRdb holds only the in-frame ones, with some missing. From that table come the V and J calls and clone size; the DNA was used to work out D and trimming. This table has approximately 240,000 clones, 65% to 85% appearing once. The V and J ends lost 0 bases and 7 bases respectively, with 7 bases between them. Germline V gene sequence: CDR1 GTSNPN, CDR2 SVGIG (reference sequence). The CDR3 totals 11 residues. This TCR came from an older woman with acute or convalescent COVID-19. The chain employs TRBV30 and TRBJ2-7, with D tentatively TRBD2 (5 bases). The sequencing input was peripheral blood. The CDR3 loop reads CAWSVRGEQYF. CDR3 DNA: TGTGCCTGGAGTGTACGGGGTGAGCAGTACTTC.